These 12 T cell receptor beta chains came from one sample sequenced in a study of T cell clonality in common variable immunodeficiency. The table came from immunoSEQ multiplex PCR; TCRdb's copy has only in-frame clones and leaves some out. This repertoire holds around 50,000 clones, and none appear only once. Material: peripheral blood mononuclear cells. Every receptor here comes from a person aged 18 to 70 in good health.

This clone was observed many times. The read gets to within 3 residues of the CDR3 end, and the germline J gene fills in the rest. The J gene is TRBJ1-1, the V gene TRBV14; D gene unclear. Germline V lookup: CDR1 SGHDN, CDR2 FVKESK. The CDR3 spans 15 residues. V lost 1 base and J lost 1, with 10 bases in between. The CDR3 region is CASSQVQSRNTEAFF. The part of the CDR3 DNA that was read is TGTGCCAGCAGCCAAGTGCAGTCTCGGAACACTGAA.

This clone was picked up many times. The sequence runs out 3 residues before the end of the CDR3; the remainder is reconstructed from the germline J gene. The chain uses TRBV20-1 and TRBJ2-3; 9 nucleotides align to TRBD2. Germline-derived CDR1 and CDR2 are DFQATT and SNEGSKA (reference sequence). V gave up 5 bases and J gave up 4 bases; unmatched junction bases: 13. The CDR3 is made up of 16 amino acids. The part of the CDR3 DNA that was read is TGCAGTGCTCGGGGGCCGACTAGCGGAGGGGCAGATACG. This sequence encodes CSARGPTSGGADT. The CDR3 as a whole reads CSARGPTSGGADTQYF.

Only a few counts were recorded for this clone. Coverage ceases 3 residues before the CDR3 finishes, and the germline J gene fills in the end. This chain connects TRBV7-2 to TRBJ1-2; D is unclear. This CDR3 contains 13 residues. Trimming took 8 bases from V and 3 from J, leaving 13 bases between them. Germline V gives CDR1 SGHTA, CDR2 FQGNSA. The CDR3: CASVGQRHYGYTF. CDR3 DNA, as far as it was read: TGTGCCAGCGTAGGCCAGCGGCACTATGGC.

This clone was found many times. The CDR3 DNA, read in part, is TGTGCCAGCAGGTCTTTTGCGGGCCATAATGAAAAA. This translates into CASRSFAGHNEK. The entire CDR3 protein reads CASRSFAGHNEKLFF. This chain joins TRBV5-5 and TRBJ1-4, with unresolved D. Read data end 3 residues before the CDR3 end; the end is taken from the germline J gene. The germline V gene has CDR1 SGHKS and CDR2 YYEKEE (reference sequence). The CDR3 extends over 15 amino acids. V lost 5 bases and J 4 bases, leaving 15 bases between the germline ends.

Notes on this clone: The read finishes 3 residues shy of the CDR3 end, and the germline J gene is used to complete it. V gene TRBV7-8 combines with J gene TRBJ1-1; maybe TRBD1 (5 bases). The V and J ends lost 3 bases and 1 base respectively, with 6 bases between them. Germline V gene data show CDR1 as SGHVS and CDR2 as FQNEAQ. This CDR3 comprises 13 residues. The sequenced part of the CDR3 DNA is TGTGCCAGCAGCTTGAGGGGGAACACTGAA. Protein: CASSLRGNTE. The CDR3, in full, reads CASSLRGNTEAFF.

This clone was counted many times. The missing CDR3 end, 3 residues past where the read stops, is filled in from the germline J gene. The chain links TRBV4-2 to TRBJ2-5, with D possibly matching TRBD2 (7 bases). Trimming removed 3 bases at V and 5 bases at J, with 22 bases between. The CDR3 is 17 amino acids. Germline CDR1 and CDR2: LGHNA and YNFKEQ. The CDR3 loop is CASSHLIRGADRETQYF. The part of the CDR3 DNA that was read is TGTGCCAGCAGCCACCTAATTCGGGGGGCGGATAGGGAGACC.

This clone appeared many times. The read ends 3 residues shy of where the CDR3 ends; the end is completed using the germline J gene. The genes are TRBV5-1 and TRBJ1-2; D is unresolved. This CDR3 has 14 residues. CDR1 and CDR2 from the germline V gene are SGHRS and YFSETQ. Trimming stripped 4 bases from V and 7 bases from J, with 17 bases between. Partial CDR3 DNA: TGCGCCAGCAGCAAATCTGAGAGCCCATTTGGC. Translation: CASSKSESPFG. The entire CDR3 reads CASSKSESPFGYTF.

This clone was detected ten times or more. The CDR3 goes on 3 residues after the read ends, and that part is filled in from the germline J gene. The chain recombines TRBV19 with TRBJ1-2; TRBD1 aligns across 8 bases. This CDR3 is built from 14 residues. The germline CDR1 and CDR2 sequences are LNHDA and SQIVND (reference sequence). The CDR3 sequence: CASSMLDRVGGYTF. CDR3 DNA, as far as it was read: TGTGCCAGTAGTATGCTGGACAGGGTAGGGGGC. The full variable domain, with the rest looked up from reference TRBV19 and TRBJ1-2, is DGGITQSPKYLFRKEGQNVTLSCEQNLNHDAMYWYRQDPGQGLRLIYYSQIVNDFQKGDIAEGYSVSREKKESFPLTVTSAQKNPTAFYLCASSMLDRVGGYTFGSGTRLTVV.

This clone was counted many times. The CDR3 end lies 3 residues beyond the end of the read and is filled in from the germline J gene. The rearrangement uses TRBV7-8 and TRBJ1-4, with D maybe TRBD1 (5 bases). The CDR3 has 14 residues. V shed 1 base and J shed 5 bases, with 8 bases lying between them. In germline, CDR1 is SGHVS, CDR2 FQNEAQ. Partial CDR3 DNA: TGTGCCAGCAGCTTAGGGAGACAGAATGAAAAA. It translates to CASSLGRQNEK. The complete CDR3 reads CASSLGRQNEKLFF.

This clone occurred a few times. The sequenced fragment ends 3 residues before the CDR3 boundary, so the rest is inferred from the germline J gene. The V and J genes are TRBV30 and TRBJ2-1; 8 bases fit TRBD2. The V gene's germline CDR1 is GTSNPN and CDR2 SVGIG (reference sequence). CDR3 length equals 13 residues. After removal of 2 bases from V and 6 bases from J, the junction contained 3 bases not matched to a gene. CDR3 DNA, as far as it was read: TGTGCCTGGAGTAGCGGGAGCGTCAATGAG. It translates to CAWSSGSVNE. The entire CDR3 sequence reads CAWSSGSVNEQFF.

This clone was detected many times. Sequencing ends 3 residues short of the CDR3 end; the germline J gene provides the rest. This chain connects TRBV5-1 to TRBJ1-1, with D possibly matching TRBD1 (6 bases). This CDR3 is 15 amino acids long. Trimming cost V 0 bases and J 0 bases, with 9 bases left between them. Germline lookup yields CDR1 SGHRS and CDR2 YFSETQ. This chain's CDR3 is CASSLGTGLNTEAFF. The part of the CDR3 DNA that was read is TGCGCCAGCAGCTTGGGAACAGGGCTGAACACTGAA.

This clone was seen repeatedly, ten times or more. The read gets to within 3 residues of the CDR3 end, and the germline J gene fills in the rest. The chain joins TRBV5-1 to TRBJ1-1; D is perhaps TRBD1 (6 bases). Germline loops: CDR1 SGHRS, CDR2 YFSETQ. Trimming left V 0 bases short and J 1 base short, with 13 bases between. The CDR3 is 16 amino acids. Incomplete CDR3 DNA: TGCGCCAGCAGCTTGGCGGGGGGCTTTGGGAACACTGAA. It specifies CASSLAGGFGNTE. The entire CDR3 is CASSLAGGFGNTEAFF. Full variable domain (remainder filled in from reference TRBV5-1 and TRBJ1-1): KAGVTQTPRYLIKTRGQQVTLSCSPISGHRSVSWYQQTPGQGLQFLFEYFSETQRNKGNFPGRFSGRQFSNSRSEMNVSTLELGDSALYLCASSLAGGFGNTEAFFGQGTRLTVV.